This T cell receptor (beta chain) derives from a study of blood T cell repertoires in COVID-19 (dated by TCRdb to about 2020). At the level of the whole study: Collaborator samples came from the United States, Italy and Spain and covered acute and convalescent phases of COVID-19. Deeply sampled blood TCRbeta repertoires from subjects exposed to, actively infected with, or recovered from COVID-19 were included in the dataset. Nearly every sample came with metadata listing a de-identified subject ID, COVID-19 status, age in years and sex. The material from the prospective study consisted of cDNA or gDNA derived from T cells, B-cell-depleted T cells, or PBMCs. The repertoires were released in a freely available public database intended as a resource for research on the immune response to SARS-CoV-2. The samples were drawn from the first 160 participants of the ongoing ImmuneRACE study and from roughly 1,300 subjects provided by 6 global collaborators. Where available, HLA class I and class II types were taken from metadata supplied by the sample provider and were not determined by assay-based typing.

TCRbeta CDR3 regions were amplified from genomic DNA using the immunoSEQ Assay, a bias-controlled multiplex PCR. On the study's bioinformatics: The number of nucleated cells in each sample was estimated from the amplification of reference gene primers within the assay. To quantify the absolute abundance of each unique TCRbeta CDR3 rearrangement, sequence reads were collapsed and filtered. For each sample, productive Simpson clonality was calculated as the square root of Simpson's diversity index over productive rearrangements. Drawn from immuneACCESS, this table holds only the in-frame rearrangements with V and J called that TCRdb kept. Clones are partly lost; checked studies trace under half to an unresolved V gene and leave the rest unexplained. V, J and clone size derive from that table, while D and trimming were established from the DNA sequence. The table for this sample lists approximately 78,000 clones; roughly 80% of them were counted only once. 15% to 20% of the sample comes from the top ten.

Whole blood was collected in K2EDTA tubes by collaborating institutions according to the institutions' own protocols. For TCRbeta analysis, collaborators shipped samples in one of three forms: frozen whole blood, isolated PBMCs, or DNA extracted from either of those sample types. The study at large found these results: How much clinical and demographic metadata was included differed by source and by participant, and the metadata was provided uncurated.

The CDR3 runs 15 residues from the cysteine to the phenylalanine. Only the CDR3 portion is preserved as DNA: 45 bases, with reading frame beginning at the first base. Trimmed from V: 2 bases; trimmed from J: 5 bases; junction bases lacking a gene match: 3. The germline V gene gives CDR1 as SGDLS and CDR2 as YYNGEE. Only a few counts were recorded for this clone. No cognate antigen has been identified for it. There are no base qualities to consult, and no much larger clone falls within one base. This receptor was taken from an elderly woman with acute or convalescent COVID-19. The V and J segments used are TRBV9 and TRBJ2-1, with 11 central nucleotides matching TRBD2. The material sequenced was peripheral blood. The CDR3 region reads CASSVLSGGDNEQFF. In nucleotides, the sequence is TGTGCCAGCAGCGTTCTTAGCGGGGGGGACAATGAGCAGTTCTTC.